The TCR beta chain under discussion was sequenced for a study of shared clonotypes between healthy human individuals. Sequenced by immunoSEQ multiplex PCR; TCRdb stores in-frame clones only, minus some. The data show about half a million clones, approximately 71% seen once. Study results and caveats: Researchers sampled blood only, noting tissue repertoires likely differ.

A remark on this clone: Its specificity is unknown.

The CDR3 loop spans 17 amino acids. Germline values: CDR1 MNHEY, CDR2 SMNVEV (reference sequence). V gave up 2 bases and J gave up 6 bases, with 19 bases separating them. This TCR was sampled from a woman aged 40 to 50 in good health. Some clones in this sample may be carry-over from other donors' samples. The chain employs TRBV27 and TRBJ2-2; maybe TRBD1 (5 bases). Sequenced sample: PBMCs. The CDR3 DNA sequence: TGTGCCAGCAGTTTAGATTGGGGCAGGGTGGTGTCCGGGGAGCTGTTTTTT. Amino acids: CASSLDWGRVVSGELFF.